The T cell receptor (beta chain) under discussion was sequenced for a study of cytotoxic CD8 clonotypes in ibrutinib-treated CLL (dated by TCRdb to the early 2020s). Notes on the research overall: In this cohort, approximately 14 patients were treatment-naive and approximately 10 were relapsed/refractory, while 17 to 18 had unmutated IGHV. Responses were partial in some 24 patients and complete in 2; after median 68 months follow-up, 14 stayed in remission and roughly twelve progressed. On average, each sample yielded around 230,000 productive templates and 94,082 productive rearrangements. Response samples were obtained after a median of 12 months of treatment, with a range of about 6 to 36 months. Cryopreserved peripheral blood mononuclear cells were obtained before treatment, at response, and at either sustained remission or disease progression. Longitudinal samples were available for about 30% of the 86 trial participants. Patients were still on ibrutinib when every remission and progressive disease sample was collected. The investigation overall reported the following: Public clonotypes were found to be uncommon and were observed to contract or remain stable during treatment; the increase in clonality was shown to reflect expansion of private clonotypes at ibrutinib response. Baseline clonality exceeded that of age-matched healthy donors and correlated strongly with circulating CD8+ T-cell counts. Clonality rose at ibrutinib response, remained stable during sustained remission, and dropped back toward baseline at progression. Sampling times were not matched between patients in sustained remission and patients whose disease was progressing, and lymph node repertoires were not examined.

As concerns this clone: Its antigen is currently not known. No per-base quality is available; no much larger clone lies one base away.

The sample's time point label, in plain terms: progressive disease on ibrutinib. For TCR beta library preparation, about 2 micrograms of genomic DNA were isolated from cryopreserved PBMCs. Longitudinal blood samples from CLL patients receiving ibrutinib monotherapy were subjected to high-throughput TCR beta sequencing. The patients were enrolled in a single-center, open-label phase 2 trial of ibrutinib monotherapy. The germline V gene (reference sequence) yields MNHNY for CDR1 and SVGAGI for CDR2. The CDR3 covers 14 residues, taking in both the cysteine and the phenylalanine. CDR3 DNA is the only sequence kept; it has 42 bases, read in frame from the first base. At the junction V is shortened by 6 bases and J by 5 bases, with 14 bases in between. A MiSeq instrument was used for deep resolution sequencing, which targeted depths ranging from 1 in 1 million up to 1 in 200,000 T cells, with coverage averaging 10x for each clonotype. The immunoSEQ hsTCRB Kit was used to generate the TCR beta libraries. Per the authors' processing: ImmunoSEQ Data Assistant and ImmunoSEQ Analyzer were used for data analysis, and V, D and J genes were assigned according to IMGT definitions. Clonality was computed as one minus normalized Shannon entropy of productive rearrangement frequencies, ranging from 0 to 1. Only overrepresented clonotypes making up at least 0.05% of the repertoire of each patient were included in the public clonotype analysis. More than ten age-matched healthy donor repertoires from immuneACCESS were used as controls for clonality. TCRdb stores this immuneACCESS table with in-frame sequences only. Part of the clones is absent; in the studies checked, under half of the shortfall reflects unresolved V genes, and no reason is known for the rest. V and J calls plus clone size are reproduced from that table; the DNA served to infer D and trimming. Within this sample are approximately 67,000 clones, with 80% of them counted one time only. The top ten constitute roughly 7.5% of the sample.

The sample was PBMCs, taken at disease progression, from a patient treated with ibrutinib. The chain couples TRBV6-6 to TRBJ1-5; the D gene is possibly TRBD1, with 5 bases matching. The origin of this receptor is a human donor with chronic lymphocytic leukemia. The CDR3 reads as follows: CASRPDIRYQPQHF. The nucleotide sequence reads TGTGCCAGCAGACCGGACATCCGGTATCAGCCCCAGCATTTT.